Sequencing of this T cell receptor beta chain was carried out in a study of T-cell reconstitution after alpha-beta-depleted transplantation in children. This CDR3 region has 13 residues. CDR1 and CDR2 (germline): SEHNR, FQNEAQ (reference sequence). Between the trimmed V and J ends, which lost 8 bases and 4 bases, there was a span of 15 bases. For TCRbeta, the library was prepared with unique molecular identifiers. TCRdb ran MiXCR on the PCR reads and lists one entry per CDR3 protein. The profile shows 500,000 or so distinct CDR3 sequences, about 33% of them singletons. The genes are TRBV7-9 and TRBJ2-7; D is unclear. Source: PBMCs from the stem cell graft donor, taken from the stem cell graft. The sequence was collected from a human donor who donated a stem cell graft to a child with aplastic anemia. CDR3 bases: TGTGCCAGCGCTTTACCTAGGTCATACGAGCAGTACTTC. Translating gives CASALPRSYEQYF.